The source of this T cell receptor (beta chain) is a study of tumor-infiltrating lymphocytes in primary liver carcinoma. The wider study: The neoplasms were of stage T1-T3 N0M0, with dimensions of roughly 4.2 to 10 cm across.

The CDR3 totals 12 residues. The germline CDR1 and CDR2 sequences are SEHNR and FQNEAQ (reference sequence). Trimming stripped 7 bases from V and 8 bases from J, with 14 bases between. Synthesis of TCR beta cDNA was carried out from 500 ng total RNA with a constant-region primer. Slightly modified ARM-PCR served as the procedure for the TCR beta libraries. These libraries came from three rounds of nested multiplex PCR. Primers for the first two PCR rounds were TRBV1-TRBV30 forward primers and a C-beta reverse primer (around 10 cycles per round). TCRdb redid the calling of the multiplex PCR reads with MiXCR, one entry per CDR3 protein. The table records 75,000 or so distinct CDR3 sequences, roughly three quarters of them present only once. The roughly 17-31 mg bulk tissue piece was not sorted before simultaneous RNA and DNA extraction.

V gene TRBV7-9 combines with J gene TRBJ1-2; D is undetermined. Input material: liver tumor tissue from sampling region 4. The subset denotes: tumor region T4, right-lateral pole. This clonotype originated in a man in his forties with primary liver carcinoma and hepatitis B virus infection. This chain's CDR3 is CASIHVGAGYTF. The CDR3 DNA sequence: TGTGCCAGCATCCACGTGGGAGCCGGCTACACCTTC.